Shown below are 31 T cell receptor beta chains from a single sample sequenced in a study of cytomegalovirus exposure and HLA in healthy donors. Vbeta (60) and Jbeta (13) primers were used in the PCR. Using immunoSEQ multiplex PCR, the repertoire was profiled, and TCRdb retains in-frame clones only, with some absent. The sample lists approximately 100,000 clones, more than 75% seen once, with around 5% in the top ten. Material: PBMCs. The receptors come from a woman aged 18-29 years in good health and CMV-seropositive.

The V and J genes are TRBV5-1 and TRBJ1-3; 8 positions match TRBD1. The CDR3 is 16 amino acids. V shed 0 bases, J shed 4 bases, and the junction held 6 bases outside the gene matches. CDR1 is SGHRS and CDR2 is YFSETQ in the germline V gene. As DNA, the CDR3 is TGCGCCAGCAGCTTGGCCCAGGGGGCGGCAGGAAACACCATATATTTT. Amino acid sequence: CASSLAQGAAGNTIYF. The whole variable domain, filled in from reference TRBV5-1 and TRBJ1-3, reads KAGVTQTPRYLIKTRGQQVTLSCSPISGHRSVSWYQQTPGQGLQFLFEYFSETQRNKGNFPGRFSGRQFSNSRSEMNVSTLELGDSALYLCASSLAQGAAGNTIYFGEGSWLTVV.

This chain uses TRBV29-1 with TRBJ2-2; D may be TRBD2 (6 bases). The CDR3 length is 13 residues. V was pared by 5 bases and J by 4 bases, with 11 bases between. Germline CDR1 reads SQVTM; CDR2 reads ANQGSEA. Here the CDR3 reads CSVTGVSTGELFF. Written as DNA, the CDR3 is TGCAGCGTTACGGGAGTGAGCACCGGGGAGCTGTTTTTT.

This chain connects TRBV2 to TRBJ1-1; a weak D match, TRBD1 (6 bases). The V gene's germline CDR1 is SNHLY and CDR2 FYNNEI. The V and J ends lost 6 bases and 1 base respectively, with 12 bases between them. This CDR3 has 14 residues. This CDR3 is CASSPQGPNTEAFF. In DNA form, the CDR3 reads TGTGCCAGCAGCCCACAGGGACCGAACACTGAAGCTTTCTTT.

The V call is TRBV4-1, the J call TRBJ2-7; D is undetermined. Germline-derived CDR1 and CDR2 are MGHRA and YSYEKL. Trimming took 2 bases from V and 0 from J, leaving 5 bases between them. The CDR3 extends over 13 amino acids. As DNA, the CDR3 is TGCGCCAGCAGCCAAACAACCTCCTACGAGCAGTACTTC. This codes for CASSQTTSYEQYF.

The rearrangement uses TRBV10-2 and TRBJ2-7; 7 bases agree with TRBD1. Germline V gene data show CDR1 as WSHSY and CDR2 as SAAADI. The CDR3 is 14 residues long. The V and J ends lost 8 bases and 2 bases, in that order; junction bases with no gene match: 9. The CDR3: CASRQKQGTYEQYF. The DNA of the CDR3 is TGCGCCAGCCGCCAGAAACAGGGGACCTACGAGCAGTACTTC.

This chain joins TRBV6-4 and TRBJ1-1, with 7 bases fitting TRBD1. Germline V CDR1 and CDR2: MRHNA, SNTAGT. CDR3 length: 13 amino acids. V shed 0 bases and J 10 bases; nucleotides not matched to a gene: 5. In DNA form, the CDR3 reads TGTGCCAGCAGTGACTCTCCGCAGGGGGTAGCTTTCTTT. Protein: CASSDSPQGVAFF.

The chain is built from TRBV4-1 and TRBJ1-1; 8 nucleotides match TRBD1. V lost 3 bases, J lost 3 bases, and 6 bases stayed unmatched. Germline loops: CDR1 MGHRA, CDR2 YSYEKL. This CDR3 spans 15 amino acids. The DNA for the CDR3 is TGCGCCAGCAGCCAGATACAGGGGGGGGACACTGAAGCTTTCTTT. Translated: CASSQIQGGDTEAFF.

This clone appeared a few times. The genes are TRBV13 and TRBJ2-7; D uncertain. V lost 9 bases, J lost 4 bases, and 16 bases lay in between. CDR1 and CDR2 (germline): PRHDT, FYEKMQ (reference sequence). CDR3 length equals 13 residues. CDR3 sequence: CASSLIGLYEQYF. The CDR3 bases are TGTGCCAGTTCACTAATAGGTCTGTACGAGCAGTACTTC.

This clone was recorded once. The chain links TRBV9 to TRBJ2-1; 9 bases agree with TRBD2. The germline CDR1 and CDR2 sequences are SGDLS and YYNGEE. This CDR3 spans 16 amino acids. J lost 6 bases, V lost 0 bases, and 7 bases had no gene match. For the CDR3, the DNA is TGTGCCAGCAGCGTAGTGGATAGCGGGAGAACCAATGAGCAGTTCTTC. Residues: CASSVVDSGRTNEQFF.

CDR3 bases: TGTGCCAGCAGTGAAACAGGGCAGGGTGAAGCTTTCTTT. It codes for CASSETGQGEAFF. The chain employs TRBV6-1 and TRBJ1-1; D is perhaps TRBD1 (6 bases). Germline V gives CDR1 MNHNS, CDR2 SASEGT. V lost 2 bases, J lost 7 bases, and 11 bases lay in between. The CDR3 runs 13 residues.

Concerning this clone itself: Other DNA sequences in the sample encode the same CDR3. The CDR3 DNA reads TGCGCCAGCAGCTTGGGGGGCGGCACTGAAGCTTTCTTT. Its protein product is CASSLGGGTEAFF. This chain joins TRBV5-1 and TRBJ1-1; the D gene is possibly TRBD1 (5 bases). The germline CDR1 and CDR2 sequences are SGHRS and YFSETQ. V dropped 0 bases and J dropped 4 bases, with 7 bases sitting between them. CDR3 length equals 13 residues.

The rearrangement uses TRBV30 and TRBJ1-1; D might be TRBD1 (5 bases). This CDR3 comprises 16 residues. V lost 5 bases and J 2 bases, leaving 21 bases between the germline ends. Germline CDR1 reads GTSNPN; CDR2 reads SVGIG (reference sequence). CDR3 DNA: TGTGCCTGGGGTATCACCCGGACACAGCTAAACACTGAAGCTTTCTTT. It is translated as CAWGITRTQLNTEAFF. The complete variable domain, with remaining parts taken from reference TRBV30 and TRBJ1-1, reads SQTIHQWPATLVQPVGSPLSLECTVEGTSNPNLYWYRQAAGRGLQLLFYSVGIGQISSEVPQNLSASRPQDRQFILSSKKLLLSDSGFYLCAWGITRTQLNTEAFFGQGTRLTVV.

The genes are TRBV5-4 and TRBJ2-7, with a tentative D call TRBD2 (6 bases). V was trimmed by 3 bases and J by 0 bases, leaving 13 bases between them. CDR1 and CDR2 from the germline V gene are SGHNT and YYREEE (reference sequence). The CDR3 is 15 residues long. CDR3 DNA sequence: TGTGCCAGCAGCTACCGGGACTTAACCTCCTACGAGCAGTACTTC. Translation gives CASSYRDLTSYEQYF.

The chain uses TRBV5-8 and TRBJ1-1, with 9 bases lining up with TRBD1. Unmatched junction bases numbered 8, after V lost 2 bases and J lost 3 bases. This CDR3 spans 16 amino acids. Per germline, CDR1 SGHTS and CDR2 YDEGEE. The chain's CDR3 is CASSLWTGVRDTEAFF. The CDR3 DNA is TGTGCCAGCAGCTTATGGACAGGGGTTCGGGACACTGAAGCTTTCTTT.

The V and J genes are TRBV28 and TRBJ1-2; possibly TRBD1 for D (6 bases). Trimming left V 2 bases short and J 5 bases short, with 12 bases between. Germline V lookup: CDR1 MDHEN, CDR2 SYDVKM. The CDR3 totals 14 residues. CDR3 DNA: TGTGCCAGCAGTTTAATGCAGGGGCATTATGGCTACACCTTC. Translating it yields CASSLMQGHYGYTF.

V is TRBV4-1 and J is TRBJ2-4; 14 nucleotides match TRBD2. After removal of 1 base from V and 1 base from J, the junction contained 6 bases not matched to a gene. The CDR3 is made up of 19 amino acids. Per the germline V gene, CDR1 is MGHRA and CDR2 is YSYEKL. The CDR3 protein is CASSQGRLAGGPAKNIQYF. The CDR3 DNA follows: TGCGCCAGCAGCCAAGGACGACTAGCGGGAGGGCCGGCCAAAAACATTCAGTACTTC.

J is TRBJ2-5 and V is TRBV5-6, with 8 bases lining up with TRBD1. This CDR3 is built from 16 residues. The V gene's germline CDR1 is SGHDT and CDR2 YYEEEE. The V gene end was trimmed by 5 bases and the J gene end by 5 bases; junction bases not matched to a gene: 14. In nucleotides, the CDR3 is TGTGCCAGCAGTTTCCCGGGACAGGAGATGGGGGAGACCCAGTACTTC. As protein: CASSFPGQEMGETQYF.

V usage is TRBV28 and J usage is TRBJ2-1; D is perhaps TRBD2 (6 bases). CDR1 MDHEN and CDR2 SYDVKM come from the germline V gene. Deletions cut 8 bases from V and 6 bases from J, with 17 bases between. CDR3 size: 14 residues. CDR3 DNA: TGTGCCAGCTCCTTGGGGACTCAGCTCAATGAGCAGTTCTTC. This encodes CASSLGTQLNEQFF. The variable domain in full, with the rest retrieved from reference TRBV28 and TRBJ2-1, is DVKVTQSSRYLVKRTGEKVFLECVQDMDHENMFWYRQDPGLGLRLIYFSYDVKMKEKGDIPEGYSVSREKKERFSLILESASTNQTSMYLCASSLGTQLNEQFFGPGTRLTVL.

The chain recombines TRBV29-1 with TRBJ1-2, with TRBD1 matching 9 bases. V trimming: 3 bases; J trimming: 5 bases; junction bases outside the gene matches: 1. The CDR3 sequence is 12 residues long. Germline-derived CDR1 and CDR2 are SQVTM and ANQGSEA. CDR3 protein: CSVEGQGYGYTF. The CDR3 region has the DNA TGCAGCGTTGAGGGACAGGGATATGGCTACACCTTC.

V and J are TRBV28 and TRBJ2-7; TRBD2 aligns across 10 bases. V was pared by 2 bases and J by 4 bases, with 14 bases of the junction left unmatched. Germline V gene sequence: CDR1 MDHEN, CDR2 SYDVKM. The CDR3 runs 18 residues. CDR3 loop: CASSLPGLAAPSNYEQYF. The CDR3 bases are TGTGCCAGCAGTTTACCCGGACTAGCGGCGCCGTCTAATTACGAGCAGTACTTC.

This chain links TRBV7-9 with TRBJ2-7; D ambiguous. This CDR3 comprises 17 residues. Germline CDR1 is SEHNR and CDR2 is FQNEAQ (reference sequence). Trimming removed 0 bases at V and 0 bases at J, with 15 bases between. As DNA, the CDR3 is TGTGCCAGCAGCTTAGCGCTGGGCCCTAAGAGCTCCTACGAGCAGTACTTC. Translated: CASSLALGPKSSYEQYF.

The chain links TRBV29-1 to TRBJ2-7, with TRBD1 matching 8 bases. The CDR3 runs to 13 residues. The V gene end was trimmed by 4 bases and the J gene end by 1 base; junction bases not matched to a gene: 3. CDR1 is SQVTM and CDR2 is ANQGSEA in the germline V gene. CDR3 nucleotides: TGCAGCGTTGCCAGGGGGCCTTCCTACGAGCAGTACTTC. Translation gives CSVARGPSYEQYF.

This chain uses TRBV5-1 with TRBJ2-6; perhaps TRBD1 as D (6 bases). Trimming took off 3 bases at V and 1 base at J, with 8 bases between the two ends. This CDR3 has 15 amino acids. The germline CDR1 and CDR2 sequences are SGHRS and YFSETQ. The CDR3 loop reads CASSSGQSGANVLTF. DNA of the CDR3: TGCGCCAGCAGCTCAGGACAGTCTGGGGCCAACGTCCTGACTTTC.

The CDR3, as DNA: TGCAGCGTTGAGGGGAACAGAGGGACCGGGGAGCTGTTTTTT. Translating it yields CSVEGNRGTGELFF. This chain joins TRBV29-1 and TRBJ2-2, with D perhaps TRBD2 (5 bases). CDR3 length: 14 residues. Trimming removed 3 bases at V and 5 bases at J, with 13 bases between. CDR1 is SQVTM and CDR2 is ANQGSEA in the germline V gene.

This clone was recorded a few times. The V gene is TRBV11-2, the J gene TRBJ1-1; D possibly corresponds to TRBD1 (5 bases). The germline V and J ends were trimmed by 3 bases and 9 bases, with 14 bases remaining between them. CDR1 is SGHAT and CDR2 is FQNNGV in the germline V gene. The CDR3 is made up of 13 amino acids. CDR3 DNA sequence: TGTGCCAGCAGCTTGCCGGGGGGATTAAAAGCTTTCTTT. It translates to CASSLPGGLKAFF. The whole variable domain, remainder taken from reference TRBV11-2 and TRBJ1-1, is EAGVAQSPRYKIIEKRQSVAFWCNPISGHATLYWYQQILGQGPKLLIQFQNNGVVDDSQLPKDRFSAERLKGVDSTLKIQPAKLEDSAVYLCASSLPGGLKAFFGQGTRLTVV.

This chain links TRBV9 with TRBJ2-1; no firm D call. V dropped 3 bases and J dropped 3 bases, with 7 bases sitting between them. Per the germline V gene, CDR1 is SGDLS and CDR2 is YYNGEE. The CDR3 length is 13 residues. CDR3 nucleotide sequence: TGTGCCAGCAGCGGAGGTCTCTACAATGAGCAGTTCTTC. It yields the protein CASSGGLYNEQFF.

Written as DNA, the CDR3 is TGTGCCAGCAGCTCGCAGACAGGGCCCCAAGAGACCCAGTACTTC. It is translated as CASSSQTGPQETQYF. The chain carries TRBV5-4 and TRBJ2-5, with 7 bases lining up with TRBD1. V gave up 3 bases and J gave up 1 base; unmatched junction bases: 6. Germline CDR1 and CDR2: SGHNT and YYREEE (reference sequence). The CDR3 is 15 residues long. Combining the CDR3 with reference TRBV5-4 and TRBJ2-5 gives the whole variable domain ETGVTQSPTHLIKTRGQQVTLRCSSQSGHNTVSWYQQALGQGPQFIFQYYREEENGRGNFPPRFSGLQFPNYSSELNVNALELDDSALYLCASSSQTGPQETQYFGPGTRLLVL.

The J gene is TRBJ2-7, the V gene TRBV13, with 8 positions matching TRBD2. This CDR3 comprises 15 residues. J was trimmed by 1 base and V by 2 bases; bases with no gene match: 4. Germline CDR1 reads PRHDT; CDR2 reads FYEKMQ (reference sequence). The CDR3 sequence: CASSLSTSDSYEQYF. For the CDR3, the DNA is TGTGCCAGCAGCTTATCGACTAGCGATTCCTACGAGCAGTACTTC.

The genes are TRBV20-1 and TRBJ2-7; D not certain. CDR1 is DFQATT, CDR2 SNEGSKA, per germline (reference sequence). This CDR3 has 11 amino acids. The V end lost 3 bases, the J end lost 3 bases, and 6 bases lay between the germline ends. This chain's CDR3 is CSARPGYEQYF. The CDR3 region has the DNA TGCAGTGCTAGGCCAGGCTACGAGCAGTACTTC.

About this clone: The CDR3 end shows no conserved phenylalanine or tryptophan, and so a read error is likely. The V and J genes are TRBV5-6 and TRBJ1-5; tentative D call: TRBD1 (6 bases). V dropped 4 bases and J dropped 5 bases, with 10 bases sitting between them. The CDR3 runs 13 residues. Germline CDR1 is SGHDT and CDR2 is YYEEEE. The CDR3 DNA reads TGTGCCAGCAGCCTGGACAGAGATCAGCCCCAGCATGTT. Protein sequence: CASSLDRDQPQHV.

V usage is TRBV2 and J usage is TRBJ1-2; 7 nucleotides line up with TRBD1. CDR1 is SNHLY and CDR2 is FYNNEI in the germline V gene. V lost 4 bases, J lost 8 bases, and 13 bases stayed unmatched. CDR3 length: 15 residues. Here the CDR3 reads CASSVKISGGPGYTF. The CDR3 coding sequence is TGTGCCAGCAGTGTTAAGATCTCAGGGGGACCCGGCTACACCTTC.